This is a list of T cell receptor beta chains from one sample in a study of response to subunit inactivated influenza vaccine. One entry per CDR3 protein results from TCRdb running MiXCR on the RT-PCR reads. The sample includes about 520,000 distinct CDR3 sequences, 25% of them seen just once. Sample: CD4+ T cells sorted from PBMCs, taken 5 to 6 days after vaccination. The receptor set was obtained from a man aged 50-59 years who received an inactivated influenza vaccine. The CDR3 runs from the conserved cysteine through the conserved F or W. A D gene is named only where the DNA matches it firmly.

CDR3 protein,D gene,V gene,J gene
CSAPRPPGENTEAFF,-,TRBV29-1,TRBJ1-1
CASSQGPRGGYGYTF,-,TRBV4-1,TRBJ1-2
CSVELRGGQSYSYNEQFF,-,TRBV29-1,TRBJ2-1
CASSLSLARDTQYF,-,TRBV7-6,TRBJ2-3
CATSGGQGAFYGYTF,TRBD1,TRBV24-1,TRBJ1-2
CASSRDRSYGYTF,TRBD1,TRBV12-3/TRBV12-4,TRBJ1-2
CASSTARGLRSEQFF,TRBD1,TRBV10-2,TRBJ2-1
CASSLEPGQPQHF,-,TRBV5-1,TRBJ1-5
CASSLARDSEQYF,-,TRBV5-1,TRBJ2-7
CASSRIAGGSTDTQYF,TRBD2,TRBV14,TRBJ2-3
CASRRGGSPLHF,-,TRBV12-3/TRBV12-4,TRBJ1-6
CASSRDGTSWETQYF,-,TRBV12-3/TRBV12-4,TRBJ2-5
CASSKLAGGPWETQYF,TRBD2,TRBV6-1,TRBJ2-5
CASSPNGGRLYGYTF,-,TRBV4-1,TRBJ1-2
CASSPAGASSYEQYF,-,TRBV18,TRBJ2-7
CATSGATGGPHQETQYF,TRBD1,TRBV24-1,TRBJ2-5
CAWRSSGNSYEQYF,TRBD2,TRBV30,TRBJ2-7
CASSIAGNDRDKIF,-,TRBV19,TRBJ2-1